This T cell receptor beta chain was sequenced in a study of T-cell reconstitution after alpha-beta-depleted transplantation in children. Unique molecular identifiers were incorporated into the prepared TCRbeta library. MiXCR, applied by TCRdb to the PCR reads, yields one record per CDR3 protein. Of some 81,000 distinct CDR3 sequences listed, 13% to 15% are singletons. The CDR3 has 14 amino acids. Germline-derived CDR1 and CDR2 are SGHRS and YFSETQ. Trimming removed 0 bases from V and 6 bases from J, with 10 bases in between. This clonotype has only a few counts. No antigen is known for it. The study, taken as a whole, reports: One year post-transplant, T-cell counts and diversity were largely derived from T cells produced anew. Where alpha-beta T cells came from about two months after transplant was reportedly several hundred expanded graft clones.

The sample here was PBMCs, mostly from graft donor cells, taken 180 days after TCRalphabeta/CD19-depleted stem cell transplant. The source of this sequence is a male patient between 2 and 15 years old who had a stem cell transplant for acute lymphoblastic leukemia, so the T cells may come from the graft donor. The gene calls are TRBV5-1 and TRBJ1-3, with D unresolved. DNA for the CDR3: TGCGCCAGCAGCTTGGAAGGCAGCCCAAACACCATATATTTT. Translating it yields CASSLEGSPNTIYF.